This section outlines one T cell receptor (beta chain) sequence together with its context. Profiling relied on immunoSEQ multiplex PCR, and the TCRdb table lists in-frame clones only, not all of them. The data show over 35,000 clones, with 75% to 90% seen just once and around 8% held by the top ten. This entry belongs to a study of blood T cell repertoires in COVID-19. The overall study: Sites across the United States, Italy and Spain contributed samples from acute and convalescent COVID-19. PBMCs, B-cell-depleted T cells, or T cells provided the cDNA or gDNA that made up the material.

Unmatched junction bases numbered 1, after V lost 3 bases and J lost 0 bases. The CDR3 has 15 amino acids. Germline V gene data show CDR1 as SGHNT and CDR2 as YYREEE (reference sequence). Sequencing input: peripheral blood. The chain has TRBV5-4 and TRBJ2-5, with 11 bases fitting TRBD2. The sequence derives from a man aged 45 to 65 with acute or convalescent COVID-19. CDR3 in DNA: TGTGCCAGCAGCTGGACTAGCGGGTACCAAGAGACCCAGTACTTC. Protein: CASSWTSGYQETQYF.